Reported below is one T cell receptor (beta chain). Source study methods: The authors estimated nucleated cell counts from reference gene primer amplification. Libraries were prepared by immunoSEQ multiplex PCR; TCRdb keeps only in-frame clonotypes and omits some of them. V, J and clone size reflect that table, while D and trimming were determined from the DNA. The sample holds 80,000 or so clones, roughly 86% seen once. Trimming took 3 bases from V and 2 from J; bases not matched to a gene: 5. Germline CDR1 reads MGHDK; CDR2 reads SYGVNS. The CDR3 is 15 amino acids. This entry is derived from a study of blood T cell repertoires in COVID-19. Study at large: Samples taken during acute and convalescent COVID-19 were collected in the United States, Italy and Spain.

This TCR was sampled from a woman aged 55-69 years with acute or convalescent COVID-19. This chain connects TRBV25-1 to TRBJ2-3, with 7 bases that match TRBD1. Sequencing input: peripheral blood. The CDR3 nucleotides read TGTGCCAGCAGTGACGGACAGGTCATCACAGATACGCAGTATTTT. The encoded protein is CASSDGQVITDTQYF.